This T cell receptor (beta chain) was found in a study of a mutant IDH1 vaccine in newly diagnosed glioma. Study as a whole: There were about 60% males and about 38% females among treated patients, whose mean age was 40.4 years. Patients arrived already treated with radiotherapy, temozolomide, or both, most having had both.

With regard to this clone: The target antigen is unknown.

Noted time point: baseline, week 1 (first vaccination visit). This sample's treatment: pre-vaccination baseline after standard-of-care therapy. Germline CDR1 and CDR2: KGHSH and LQKENI. The trim removed 2 bases at V and 3 bases at J, leaving 13 bases unmatched. The CDR3 has 17 residues. Profiling relied on immunoSEQ multiplex PCR, and the TCRdb table lists in-frame clones only, not all of them. The data show 20,000 to 25,000 clones, around 85% seen once. Study outcomes and limitations: Seemingly, top peripheral T cell clonotype changes bore no relation to pseudoprogression.

The sample consisted of PBMCs, taken from a glioma patient treated with radiotherapy, temozolomide or both. This clonotype was sampled from a man aged 35 to 55 with glioma. V and J are TRBV18 and TRBJ2-7, with 7 bases that match TRBD1. CDR3 nucleotides: TGTGCCAGCTCACCAAGGGCTCTCAGGGGGAGTGGCTACGAGCAGTACTTC. Translation: CASSPRALRGSGYEQYF. Using reference TRBV18 and TRBJ2-7 for the parts outside the CDR3, the full variable domain is NAGVMQNPRHLVRRRGQEARLRCSPMKGHSHVYWYRQLPEEGLKFMVYLQKENIIDESGMPKERFSAEFPKEGPSILRIQQVVRGDSAAYFCASSPRALRGSGYEQYFGPGTRLTVT.